Shown below are 22 T cell receptor beta chains from a single sample sequenced in a study of CD8 T cells in cerebrospinal fluid in Alzheimer's disease (dated by TCRdb to the early 2020s). The protocol used for the library was 10x single-cell sequencing. The listed sequencing device is NextSeq 550. The reads were reprocessed in TCRdb, with one entry per CDR3 protein sequence and no accompanying DNA. The sample's records list roughly 1,200 distinct CDR3 sequences. The ten largest account for around 8.3% of the sample. Input material: cerebrospinal fluid. The receptors here all came from a human donor with Alzheimer's disease.

This clonotype is medium-sized by frequency. V gene TRBV27 combines with J gene TRBJ2-1; TCRdb names TRBD1, which stays unverified in the absence of DNA. The CDR3 runs to 17 residues. Per germline, CDR1 MNHEY and CDR2 SMNVEV (reference sequence). The CDR3 sequence: CASTPSVGEYSYNEQFF.

Frequency places this clonotype as medium-sized. The chain has TRBV6-4 and TRBJ2-7; the D gene TCRdb calls, TRBD2, cannot be checked with no DNA. Germline CDR1 and CDR2: MRHNA and SNTAGT. This CDR3 comprises 16 residues. The CDR3 is CASSPDRLAGANEQYF.

By frequency, this clonotype is medium-sized. The chain uses TRBV6-6 and TRBJ2-3; the D gene TCRdb calls, TRBD1, cannot be checked with no DNA. The CDR3 has 16 amino acids. CDR1 is MNHNY, CDR2 SVGAGI, per germline (reference sequence). CDR3 residues: CASRGKGGRSTDTQYF.

Its frequency marks this clonotype as large. The chain uses TRBV10-3 and TRBJ1-4; TCRdb picks TRBD1, but there is no DNA to check that call. CDR1 is ENHRY and CDR2 is SYGVKD in the germline V gene. The CDR3 has 18 amino acids. The CDR3 here is CAISEVPPSGTAREKLFF.

This clonotype is called medium-sized based on its frequency. This chain connects TRBV20-1 to TRBJ1-1. This CDR3 contains 14 residues. Germline CDR1 DFQATT, CDR2 SNEGSKA (reference sequence). CDR3 protein: CSARDRVVNTEAFF.

This clonotype counts as medium-sized by frequency. This chain connects TRBV6-6 to TRBJ2-2; the D call of TRBD2 rests on TCRdb alone, since no DNA is present to check it. This CDR3 comprises 16 residues. Germline V CDR1 and CDR2: MNHNY, SVGAGI (reference sequence). CDR3 residues: CASSSRLAAGSGELFF.

The J gene is TRBJ1-3, the V gene TRBV19; TCRdb proposes TRBD1, but this gene call is untestable without DNA. CDR1 is LNHDA, CDR2 SQIVND, per germline (reference sequence). This CDR3 region has 15 residues. The CDR3 spells CASTTPGHAGNTIYF.

By frequency, this clonotype is medium-sized (0.01 to 0.1%). The CDR3 here is CSAGGRGGEQYF. The gene calls are TRBV20-1 and TRBJ2-7; the D call from TCRdb, TRBD1, cannot be confirmed without DNA. This CDR3 region has 12 residues. Germline values: CDR1 DFQATT, CDR2 SNEGSKA (reference sequence).

Its frequency marks this clonotype as medium-sized. This chain links TRBV18 with TRBJ1-1; the D gene TCRdb calls, TRBD1, cannot be checked with no DNA. Germline CDR1 is KGHSH and CDR2 is LQKENI. The CDR3 totals 17 residues. The CDR3 loop reads CASSITGGLSFNTEAFF.

This clonotype registers large by frequency. This chain joins TRBV20-1 and TRBJ1-1; TCRdb's assignment of TRBD1 cannot be checked, as there is no DNA. CDR1 is DFQATT, CDR2 SNEGSKA, per germline (reference sequence). This CDR3 has 13 residues. This chain's CDR3 is CSAQGQAAFEAFF.

By frequency, this clonotype registers large (0.1 to 1%). This sequence joins TRBV6-6 and TRBJ1-1; absent DNA, TCRdb's TRBD1 call cannot be checked. This CDR3 is 14 amino acids long. Germline assignment: CDR1 MNHNY and CDR2 SVGAGI (reference sequence). The CDR3 loop is CASSYNRVGTEAFF.

Frequency places this clonotype as large. The rearrangement uses TRBV20-1 and TRBJ2-2; TCRdb names TRBD1, which stays unverified in the absence of DNA. Germline CDR1 DFQATT, CDR2 SNEGSKA (reference sequence). The CDR3 sequence is 14 residues long. This CDR3 is CSARGGFAPGELFF.

This clonotype is classed as medium-sized by frequency. The rearrangement links TRBV15 to TRBJ2-1; TCRdb lists TRBD1, though no DNA is available to test this call. Germline loops: CDR1 LNHNV, CDR2 YYDKDF (reference sequence). The CDR3 has 15 amino acids. This CDR3 is CATSTVGNVHNEQFF.

By frequency, this clonotype registers large. The genes are TRBV20-1 and TRBJ2-7; TCRdb's D gene call, TRBD2, goes unchecked for lack of DNA. Germline assignment: CDR1 DFQATT and CDR2 SNEGSKA (reference sequence). The CDR3 runs to 13 residues. The CDR3 is CSPLGTSSYEQYF.

In terms of frequency, this clonotype is medium-sized. The chain has TRBV5-1 and TRBJ2-2; the D call from TCRdb, TRBD1, cannot be confirmed without DNA. Germline CDR1 is SGHRS and CDR2 is YFSETQ. CDR3 length: 14 residues. CDR3 protein: CASAEGGASGELFF.

This clonotype shows up as medium-sized by frequency. The V and J genes are TRBV12-3 or TRBV12-4 and TRBJ1-1. The CDR3 is 15 residues long. CDR3 sequence: CASSLPGTLNTEAFF.

This clonotype registers medium-sized by frequency. J is TRBJ1-2 and V is TRBV5-1. The germline V gene encodes CDR1 SGHRS and CDR2 YFSETQ. The CDR3 has 14 residues. CDR3 protein: CASSLGTANYGYTF.

Measured by frequency, this clonotype is medium-sized. The V gene is TRBV4-1, the J gene TRBJ1-4; TCRdb's D call of TRBD1 is untestable without DNA. The CDR3 covers 15 residues. Germline CDR1 MGHRA, CDR2 YSYEKL. The CDR3 protein is CASSATRDRDEKLFF.

This clonotype registers large (0.1 to 1%) by frequency. The rearrangement links TRBV28 to TRBJ2-7; TCRdb designates TRBD1, a call that cannot be tested without DNA. CDR3 length: 14 amino acids. Germline CDR1 reads MDHEN; CDR2 reads SYDVKM. The CDR3 protein is CASSSPGQSYEQYF.

This clonotype ranks as medium-sized (0.01 to 0.1%) in terms of frequency. V gene TRBV20-1 combines with J gene TRBJ2-3; TCRdb names TRBD2, which stays unverified in the absence of DNA. Germline CDR1 and CDR2: DFQATT and SNEGSKA (reference sequence). The CDR3 loop spans 18 amino acids. The CDR3 here is CSARGPTSGGAWTDTQYF.

This clonotype is called medium-sized (0.01 to 0.1%) based on its frequency. The genes are TRBV28 and TRBJ1-2; TCRdb's D gene call, TRBD1, goes unchecked for lack of DNA. The CDR3 has 14 residues. Germline CDR1 is MDHEN and CDR2 is SYDVKM. The CDR3 spells CASSYRGLDYGYTF.

According to its frequency, this clonotype is large. The chain links TRBV7-2 to TRBJ1-4; the TCRdb D gene call, TRBD1, has no DNA to confirm it. CDR3 size: 14 residues. The germline V gene encodes CDR1 SGHTA and CDR2 FQGNSA. CDR3 protein: CASSPGWANEKLFF.